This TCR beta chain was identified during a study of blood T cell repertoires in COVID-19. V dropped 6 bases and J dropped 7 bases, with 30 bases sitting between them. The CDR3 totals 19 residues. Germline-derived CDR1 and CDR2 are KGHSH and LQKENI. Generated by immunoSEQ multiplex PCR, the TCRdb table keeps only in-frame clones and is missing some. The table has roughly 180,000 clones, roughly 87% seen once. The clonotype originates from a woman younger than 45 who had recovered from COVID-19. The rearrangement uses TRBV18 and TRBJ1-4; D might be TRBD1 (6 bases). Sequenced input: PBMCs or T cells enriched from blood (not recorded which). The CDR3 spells CASSRRSTRQASAGEKLFF. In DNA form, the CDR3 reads TGTGCCAGCTCTCGGCGTTCAACTCGACAGGCGTCCGCCGGTGAAAAACTGTTTTTT.